The rows below give T cell receptor beta chains drawn from one sample of a study of blood T cell repertoires in COVID-19. This table comes from immunoSEQ multiplex PCR, and its TCRdb copy is limited to in-frame clones, with some not included. Of around 150,000 clones listed, 75% to 80% are singletons. The sample consisted of PBMCs or T cells enriched from blood (not recorded which). These receptors were collected from a woman between 50 and 59 years old who had recovered from COVID-19. Both conserved end residues are part of each CDR3. Fields, in order: D gene, V gene, clone size, J gene, CDR3 protein, CDR3 DNA. The D gene is left open where the match is weak. The size of a clone is reported for some rows only, either as once, few or many, or as a class for expanded clones.

D: .; V: TRBV28; size: .; J: TRBJ1-5; CDR3: CASSSLGGAAGPQHF; DNA: TGTGCCAGCAGTTCCCTAGGGGGGGCTGCGGGGCCCCAGCATTTT
D: TRBD1; V: TRBV20-1; size: .; J: TRBJ1-5; CDR3: CSASPSTGVGNQPQHF; DNA: TGCAGTGCTAGTCCCTCGACAGGGGTAGGCAATCAGCCCCAGCATTTT
D: TRBD2; V: TRBV5-4; size: .; J: TRBJ2-2; CDR3: CASRRGLAGREQGGELFF; DNA: TGTGCCAGCAGACGAGGACTAGCGGGTCGCGAACAGGGCGGGGAGCTGTTTTTT
D: .; V: TRBV3-1/TRBV3-2; size: once; J: TRBJ2-2; CDR3: CASSHRPQRRYTGELFF; DNA: TGTGCCAGCAGCCATCGGCCACAGCGGAGGTATACCGGGGAGCTGTTTTTT
D: .; V: TRBV5-1; size: .; J: TRBJ2-3; CDR3: CASSFVFRGEPPTDTQYF; DNA: TGCGCCAGCAGCTTCGTTTTCCGCGGGGAGCCTCCCACAGATACGCAGTATTTT
D: TRBD1; V: TRBV19; size: .; J: TRBJ2-2; CDR3: CASSIETGTAGELFF; DNA: TGTGCCAGTAGTATAGAGACAGGGACGGCCGGGGAGCTGTTTTTT
D: .; V: TRBV14; size: .; J: TRBJ2-5; CDR3: CASSPVWAGSQETQYF; DNA: TGTGCCAGCAGCCCGGTCTGGGCGGGGAGCCAAGAGACCCAGTACTTC
D: TRBD2; V: TRBV9; size: .; J: TRBJ2-1; CDR3: CASSVSSSGGSYNEQFF; DNA: TGTGCCAGCAGCGTCTCTTCTAGCGGGGGGTCGTACAATGAGCAGTTCTTC
D: .; V: TRBV6-1; size: once; J: TRBJ1-2; CDR3: CASSETGTYGYTF; DNA: TGTGCCAGCAGTGAGACAGGCACCTATGGCTACACCTTC
D: TRBD1; V: TRBV30; size: .; J: TRBJ1-1; CDR3: CAWSLGQFMNTEAFF; DNA: TGTGCCTGGAGTCTGGGACAGTTCATGAACACTGAAGCTTTCTTT
D: .; V: TRBV11-1; size: .; J: TRBJ2-1; CDR3: CASSPRRPAKYNEQFF; DNA: TGTGCCAGCAGCCCCCGGAGGCCGGCGAAGTACAATGAGCAGTTCTTC
D: .; V: TRBV7-3; size: .; J: TRBJ1-6; CDR3: CASSHYNSPLHF; DNA: TGTGCCAGCAGCCACTATAATTCACCCCTCCACTTT
D: .; V: TRBV6-5; size: .; J: TRBJ1-1; CDR3: CASSYIAGNTEAFF; DNA: TGTGCCAGCAGTTACATCGCAGGGAACACTGAAGCTTTCTTT
D: .; V: TRBV7-3; size: .; J: TRBJ2-3; CDR3: CASSSGLSGDTQYF; DNA: TGTGCCAGCAGCTCGGGTCTAAGTGGAGATACGCAGTATTTT
D: .; V: TRBV6-5; size: .; J: TRBJ2-2; CDR3: CASSYAGAGELFF; DNA: TGTGCCAGCAGTTACGCGGGTGCCGGGGAGCTGTTTTTT
D: TRBD1; V: TRBV2; size: .; J: TRBJ1-4; CDR3: CASSEDQGAEEKLFF; DNA: TGTGCCAGCAGTGAAGACCAGGGGGCAGAGGAAAAACTGTTTTTT
D: TRBD1; V: TRBV7-9; size: .; J: TRBJ1-4; CDR3: CASVRGANEKLFF; DNA: TGTGCCAGCGTCAGGGGGGCTAATGAAAAACTGTTTTTT
D: TRBD2; V: TRBV29-1; size: .; J: TRBJ2-7; CDR3: CSVEVGGLGLAEYEQYF; DNA: TGCAGCGTTGAAGTGGGAGGTTTAGGTCTAGCGGAATACGAGCAGTACTTC
D: .; V: TRBV7-9; size: .; J: TRBJ2-2; CDR3: CASSWGAGELFF; DNA: TGTGCCAGCAGCTGGGGGGCCGGGGAGCTGTTTTTT
D: .; V: TRBV5-5; size: .; J: TRBJ2-4; CDR3: CASSLDRVKAKNIQYF; DNA: TGTGCCAGCAGCTTGGACAGGGTTAAGGCCAAAAACATTCAGTACTTC
D: TRBD1; V: TRBV5-1; size: .; J: TRBJ2-5; CDR3: CASSLTGGETQYF; DNA: TGCGCCAGCAGCCTGACAGGGGGAGAGACCCAGTACTTC
D: .; V: TRBV3-1/TRBV3-2; size: .; J: TRBJ2-7; CDR3: CASSQDPRPGEQYF; DNA: TGTGCCAGCAGCCAAGATCCTCGTCCGGGCGAGCAGTACTTC
D: TRBD1; V: TRBV19; size: .; J: TRBJ1-1; CDR3: CASSTQGTEAFF; DNA: TGTGCCAGTAGCACACAGGGGACTGAAGCTTTCTTT
D: .; V: TRBV5-1; size: .; J: TRBJ1-2; CDR3: CASSLPEGRGLYGYTF; DNA: TGCGCCAGCAGCTTGCCCGAGGGTAGGGGACTCTATGGCTACACCTTC
D: .; V: TRBV12-3/TRBV12-4; size: .; J: TRBJ2-5; CDR3: CASSFRGETQYF; DNA: TGTGCCAGCAGTTTCCGAGGGGAGACCCAGTACTTC
D: TRBD1; V: TRBV18; size: once; J: TRBJ1-3; CDR3: CASSTQPGQYGNTIYF; DNA: TGTGCCAGCTCTACACAACCGGGACAGTATGGAAACACCATATATTTT
D: .; V: TRBV5-4; size: few; J: TRBJ2-1; CDR3: CASSPEYLNEQFF; DNA: TGTGCCAGCAGCCCCGAGTACCTCAATGAGCAGTTCTTC
D: .; V: TRBV2; size: .; J: TRBJ1-2; CDR3: CASSSSNYGYTF; DNA: TGTGCCAGCAGCAGTTCTAACTATGGCTACACCTTC
D: TRBD2; V: TRBV19; size: .; J: TRBJ2-3; CDR3: CASSIPRLAESTDTQYF; DNA: TGTGCCAGTAGTATCCCCCGACTAGCGGAGAGCACAGATACGCAGTATTTT
D: TRBD1; V: TRBV5-1; size: .; J: TRBJ2-1; CDR3: CASSSRDRGTRVVYNEQFF; DNA: TGCGCCAGCAGCTCGCGGGACAGGGGCACTAGAGTTGTTTACAATGAGCAGTTCTTC
D: .; V: TRBV12-3/TRBV12-4; size: .; J: TRBJ1-4; CDR3: CASSPKAEKLFF; DNA: TGTGCCAGCAGCCCGAAAGCGGAAAAACTGTTTTTT
D: TRBD1; V: TRBV18; size: .; J: TRBJ1-2; CDR3: CASSPGQGGIGYTF; DNA: TGTGCCAGCTCACCGGGACAGGGAGGAATTGGCTACACCTTC
D: .; V: TRBV27; size: .; J: TRBJ1-1; CDR3: CASSLGQNTEAFF; DNA: TGTGCCAGCAGTTTAGGACAGAACACTGAAGCTTTCTTT
D: TRBD1; V: TRBV5-5; size: .; J: TRBJ1-5; CDR3: CASSFGQGNSNQPQHF; DNA: TGTGCCAGCAGCTTCGGACAGGGCAATAGCAATCAGCCCCAGCATTTT
D: TRBD1; V: TRBV6-1; size: .; J: TRBJ1-2; CDR3: CASSEDGRGVVNYGYTF; DNA: TGTGCCAGCAGTGAAGATGGCAGGGGGGTAGTTAACTATGGCTACACCTTC
D: TRBD2; V: TRBV9; size: .; J: TRBJ2-1; CDR3: CASSPRVAGNLNEQFF; DNA: TGTGCCAGCAGCCCCCGGGTAGCGGGGAACCTCAATGAGCAGTTCTTC
D: .; V: TRBV4-2; size: .; J: TRBJ2-7; CDR3: CASSHQDLVIEQYF; DNA: TGTGCCAGCAGCCACCAGGACTTGGTAATCGAGCAGTACTTC
D: .; V: TRBV29-1; size: .; J: TRBJ2-2; CDR3: CSVEATLQGGTGELFF; DNA: TGCAGCGTTGAAGCAACCTTGCAGGGAGGTACCGGGGAGCTGTTTTTT
D: TRBD1; V: TRBV7-9; size: few; J: TRBJ1-6; CDR3: CASSPGQERSPLHF; DNA: TGTGCCAGCAGCCCGGGACAGGAGCGGTCACCCCTCCACTTT
D: TRBD2; V: TRBV6-5; size: .; J: TRBJ2-7; CDR3: CASSSGTPEYEQYF; DNA: TGTGCCAGCAGCAGCGGGACGCCAGAATACGAGCAGTACTTC
D: .; V: TRBV12-3/TRBV12-4; size: .; J: TRBJ2-1; CDR3: CASSRGTTEQFF; DNA: TGTGCCAGCAGCCGCGGAACCACTGAGCAGTTCTTC
D: .; V: TRBV3-1/TRBV3-2; size: .; J: TRBJ1-2; CDR3: CASSQEVSGDYGYTF; DNA: TGTGCCAGCAGCCAAGAAGTTTCGGGAGACTATGGCTACACCTTC
D: TRBD2; V: TRBV6-6; size: .; J: TRBJ2-7; CDR3: CASSQTSAQYF; DNA: TGTGCCAGCAGTCAGACTAGCGCGCAGTACTTC
D: .; V: TRBV4-1; size: .; J: TRBJ1-5; CDR3: CASSQGDTSNQPQHF; DNA: TGCGCCAGCAGCCAAGGCGACACTAGCAATCAGCCCCAGCATTTT
D: TRBD2; V: TRBV3-1/TRBV3-2; size: .; J: TRBJ2-3; CDR3: CASSLRGGSTDTQYF; DNA: TGTGCCAGCAGCCTGCGGGGGGGGAGCACAGATACGCAGTATTTT
D: TRBD2; V: TRBV2; size: .; J: TRBJ2-1; CDR3: CASSVGGLAGSEQFF; DNA: TGTGCCAGCAGTGTAGGCGGACTAGCCGGATCAGAGCAGTTCTTC